This T cell receptor (beta chain) was profiled in a study of cytomegalovirus exposure and HLA in healthy donors. General study points: Later on, an analysis tied 15,000 to 20,000 TCR beta sequences to HLA alleles at 0.05 false discovery rate. Researchers left out some V segments, among them TRBV6-2 and TRBV6-3, as indistinguishable.

A remark on this clone: Its matching antigen is unknown.

PCR primers comprised 60 Vbeta and 13 Jbeta primers. Sequencing was performed with immunoSEQ multiplex PCR; in TCRdb, only in-frame clones are kept and a portion is missing. The data hold approximately 140,000 clones, with 75% to 85% observed a single time. V shed 3 bases, J shed 2 bases, and the junction held 12 bases outside the gene matches. Looked up from germline, CDR1 is WNHNN and CDR2 is SYGVQD (reference sequence). The CDR3 sequence is 19 residues long. This TCR derives from a human donor in good health. Sequenced input: PBMCs. The gene calls are TRBV10-1 and TRBJ2-1; TRBD2 agrees at 11 bases. The CDR3 nucleotides read TGCGCCAGCAGTGAAGAGGGACTAGCGGACGGAGCACCCTACAATGAGCAGTTCTTC. Protein product: CASSEEGLADGAPYNEQFF.